This T cell receptor beta chain came from a study of control samples from healthy donors and cancer patients. The V and J ends lost 5 bases and 1 base respectively, with 14 bases between them. This CDR3 is 15 amino acids long. Germline lookup yields CDR1 SGHAT and CDR2 FQNNGV. Libraries were prepared by immunoSEQ multiplex PCR; TCRdb keeps only in-frame clonotypes and omits some of them. This sample has 94,000 or so clones, with roughly 83% found just once. The chain recombines TRBV11-2 with TRBJ1-1; D may be TRBD1 (5 bases). This receptor was taken from a man aged 70 or older with lung cancer. What was sequenced was PBMCs. DNA for the CDR3: TGTGCCAGCAGCCCCGGGGGGTCCTGGAACACTGAAGCTTTCTTT. Protein sequence: CASSPGGSWNTEAFF.